Each of the 16 T cell receptor beta chains below was sequenced from the same sample in a study of blood T cells in healthy people across ages. The use of a sample-barcoded 5' primer and a J-beta primer mix characterized a second PCR of roughly 6 to 11 cycles. TCRdb reprocessed the 5' RACE reads with MiXCR, giving one entry per CDR3 protein. Among hundreds of thousands of distinct CDR3 sequences, 49% were seen once, and the ten largest hold roughly 30%. The sample was blood. These receptors came from a woman in her sixties or seventies in good health.

This clonotype has a handful of counts. CDR3 sequence (DNA): TGTGCCACCTCATATACAGGGGCCTACACAGATACGCAGTATTTT. Translation gives CATSYTGAYTDTQYF. The gene calls are TRBV15 and TRBJ2-3; 7 nucleotides agree with TRBD1. The CDR3 length is 15 residues. The germline CDR1 and CDR2 sequences are LNHNV and YYDKDF (reference sequence). V lost 8 bases, J lost 2 bases, and 10 bases stayed unmatched.

The gene calls are TRBV5-1 and TRBJ2-7; possibly TRBD1 or TRBD2 for D (5 bases each). The better agreement between TRBJ2-5 and the DNA end casts doubt on the J call. The germline V gene encodes CDR1 SGHRS and CDR2 YFSETQ. The length of the CDR3 is 13 residues. CDR3 bases: TGCGCCAGCACCAAGGGGAGTCAAGAGACCCAGTACTTC. It codes for CASTKGSQETQYF.

Remarks on this clonotype: The junction departs from the called germline gene at one end, perhaps through a read error. This sequence joins TRBV9 and TRBJ2-7; the D gene is possibly TRBD2 (6 bases). The germline CDR1 and CDR2 sequences are SGDLS and YYNGEE. The CDR3 extends over 15 amino acids. This CDR3 is CASSFRAGPSDEQYF. In nucleotides, the CDR3 is TGTGCCAGCAGTTTCCGGGCGGGGCCCTCCGACGAGCAGTACTTC. Full variable domain (outside the CDR3, taken from reference TRBV9 and TRBJ2-7): DSGVTQTPKHLITATGQRVTLRCSPRSGDLSVYWYQQSLDQGLQFLIQYYNGEERAKGNILERFSAQQFPDLHSELNLSSLELGDSALYFCASSFRAGPSDEQYFGPGTRLTVT.

This clonotype was picked up a small number of times. The rearrangement links TRBV4-3 to TRBJ2-1, with unresolved D. In germline, CDR1 is LGHNA, CDR2 YSLEER. V was pared by 4 bases and J by 6 bases, with 16 bases between. CDR3 length: 15 residues. The DNA for the CDR3 is TGCGCCAGCAGCCTAGCCCGGGCGTCGGCCAATGAGCAGTTCTTC. As protein: CASSLARASANEQFF.

The rearrangement links TRBV20-1 to TRBJ2-7, with 7 bases matching TRBD2. Germline V gene data show CDR1 as DFQATT and CDR2 as SNEGSKA (reference sequence). V lost 2 bases and J lost 2; bases outside the gene matches: 12. This CDR3 contains 16 residues. Here the CDR3 DNA reads TGCAGTGCTAGAATATCAAGTTGGACTAGGCCCTACGAGCAGTACTTC. As protein: CSARISSWTRPYEQYF.

The chain is built from TRBV20-1 and TRBJ2-1, with 15 bases that match TRBD2. Germline V CDR1 and CDR2: DFQATT, SNEGSKA (reference sequence). V dropped 6 bases and J dropped 10; count of bases not matched to a gene: 7. This CDR3 has 14 residues. CDR3 nucleotides: TGCAGTGCCGACGGGACTAGCGGGAGGAACGAGCAGTTCTTC. Translation gives CSADGTSGRNEQFF.

The sample holds a few counts of this clonotype. V usage is TRBV7-2 and J usage is TRBJ1-4; D might be TRBD1 (6 bases). From germline, CDR1 is SGHTA and CDR2 FQGNSA. The V and J ends lost 6 bases and 8 bases respectively, with 16 bases between them. The CDR3 consists of 14 residues. In DNA form, the CDR3 reads TGTGCCAGCAGTCAAGAGGGGGTTGGGGAAAAACTGTTTTTT. Protein sequence: CASSQEGVGEKLFF.

This clonotype occurred many times. This chain links TRBV9 with TRBJ2-3, with D possibly TRBD1 on 5 matching bases. This CDR3 region has 18 residues. Trimming shortened V by 0 bases and J by 0 bases, and 17 bases separated the two germline ends. The germline gives CDR1 SGDLS, CDR2 YYNGEE. CDR3 loop: CASSVAPGSAGSTDTQYF. The CDR3, as DNA: TGTGCCAGCAGCGTAGCTCCAGGGTCGGCAGGGAGCACAGATACGCAGTATTTT.

This clonotype was observed a handful of times. V usage is TRBV7-2 and J usage is TRBJ2-3; weak D call: TRBD1 (5 bases). Trimming cost V 3 bases and J 1 base, with 17 bases left between them. CDR3 length equals 17 residues. Germline V gene sequence: CDR1 SGHTA, CDR2 FQGNSA. The DNA for the CDR3 is TGTGCCAGCAGCTTTAGGGGCGGCGCAGCAGGCACAGATACGCAGTATTTT. Translation gives CASSFRGGAAGTDTQYF. Full variable domain (remainder filled in from reference TRBV7-2 and TRBJ2-3): GAGVSQSPSNKVTEKGKDVELRCDPISGHTALYWYRQSLGQGLEFLIYFQGNSAPDKSGLPSDRFSAERTGGSVSTLTIQRTQQEDSAVYLCASSFRGGAAGTDTQYFGPGTRLTVL.

V usage is TRBV7-3 and J usage is TRBJ2-3; D uncertain. Trimming took 5 bases from V and 3 from J, leaving 18 bases between them. CDR1 and CDR2 (germline): SGHTA, FQGTGA. The CDR3 extends over 16 amino acids. The CDR3 loop reads CASSLDGRSKTDTQYF. CDR3 in DNA: TGTGCCAGCAGCCTGGACGGACGAAGTAAGACAGATACGCAGTATTTT.

V is TRBV6-2 or TRBV6-3 and J is TRBJ2-1; D is undetermined. Germline lookup yields CDR1 MNHEY and CDR2 SVGEGT. This CDR3 region has 13 residues. With 6 bases removed from V and 3 bases from J, the gap between germline ends came to 9 bases. In nucleotides, the CDR3 is TGTGCCAGCAGCCATAAATACTACAATGAGCAGTTCTTC. Amino acid sequence: CASSHKYYNEQFF.

The chain combines TRBV2 with TRBJ2-1; D may match TRBD1 or TRBD2 (5 bases each). CDR1 is SNHLY, CDR2 FYNNEI, per germline. The CDR3 covers 12 residues. Between the trimmed V and J ends, which lost 5 bases and 9 bases, there was a span of 11 bases. The chain's CDR3 is CASSPTGTEQFF. CDR3 DNA sequence: TGTGCCAGCAGTCCGACGGGGACTGAGCAGTTCTTC. Full variable domain (remainder filled in from reference TRBV2 and TRBJ2-1): EPEVTQTPSHQVTQMGQEVILRCVPISNHLYFYWYRQILGQKVEFLVSFYNNEISEKSEIFDDQFSVERPDGSNFTLKIRSTKLEDSAMYFCASSPTGTEQFFGPGTRLTVL.

The genes are TRBV11-3 and TRBJ2-4; possibly TRBD1 for D (6 bases). CDR1 and CDR2 (germline): SGHNT, YENEEA. CDR3 length: 12 amino acids. Between the trimmed V and J ends, which lost 3 bases and 10 bases, there was a span of 10 bases. In DNA, the CDR3 is TGTGCCAGCAGCTTTTCACAGGGTATTCAGTACTTC. Its translation is CASSFSQGIQYF.

This clonotype turned up a few times. This chain links TRBV5-1 with TRBJ2-7; D is possibly TRBD2 (5 bases). Per germline, CDR1 SGHRS and CDR2 YFSETQ. The CDR3 is made up of 15 amino acids. Trimming shortened V by 4 bases and J by 2 bases, and 16 bases separated the two germline ends. DNA of the CDR3: TGCGCCAGCAGCCGATGGGCGGGTGCAACCTACGAGCAGTACTTC. It codes for CASSRWAGATYEQYF.

The rearrangement uses TRBV28 and TRBJ2-3; a possible D gene is TRBD2 (5 bases). CDR1 is MDHEN and CDR2 is SYDVKM in the germline V gene. The CDR3 loop spans 16 amino acids. Trimming shortened V by 4 bases and J by 0 bases, and 14 bases separated the two germline ends. CDR3 nucleotide sequence: TGTGCCAGCAGTTCCCTAGCTGGACCCAGCACAGATACGCAGTATTTT. This codes for CASSSLAGPSTDTQYF.

This clonotype occurred a few times. The J gene is TRBJ2-7, the V gene TRBV25-1, with 8 bases identical to TRBD2. Germline V CDR1 and CDR2: MGHDK, SYGVNS. CDR3 size: 13 residues. Trimming cost V 7 bases and J 2 bases; bases outside gene matches: 4. The CDR3: CASTISGTYEQYF. In DNA, the CDR3 is TGTGCCAGCACCATTAGCGGGACCTACGAGCAGTACTTC.